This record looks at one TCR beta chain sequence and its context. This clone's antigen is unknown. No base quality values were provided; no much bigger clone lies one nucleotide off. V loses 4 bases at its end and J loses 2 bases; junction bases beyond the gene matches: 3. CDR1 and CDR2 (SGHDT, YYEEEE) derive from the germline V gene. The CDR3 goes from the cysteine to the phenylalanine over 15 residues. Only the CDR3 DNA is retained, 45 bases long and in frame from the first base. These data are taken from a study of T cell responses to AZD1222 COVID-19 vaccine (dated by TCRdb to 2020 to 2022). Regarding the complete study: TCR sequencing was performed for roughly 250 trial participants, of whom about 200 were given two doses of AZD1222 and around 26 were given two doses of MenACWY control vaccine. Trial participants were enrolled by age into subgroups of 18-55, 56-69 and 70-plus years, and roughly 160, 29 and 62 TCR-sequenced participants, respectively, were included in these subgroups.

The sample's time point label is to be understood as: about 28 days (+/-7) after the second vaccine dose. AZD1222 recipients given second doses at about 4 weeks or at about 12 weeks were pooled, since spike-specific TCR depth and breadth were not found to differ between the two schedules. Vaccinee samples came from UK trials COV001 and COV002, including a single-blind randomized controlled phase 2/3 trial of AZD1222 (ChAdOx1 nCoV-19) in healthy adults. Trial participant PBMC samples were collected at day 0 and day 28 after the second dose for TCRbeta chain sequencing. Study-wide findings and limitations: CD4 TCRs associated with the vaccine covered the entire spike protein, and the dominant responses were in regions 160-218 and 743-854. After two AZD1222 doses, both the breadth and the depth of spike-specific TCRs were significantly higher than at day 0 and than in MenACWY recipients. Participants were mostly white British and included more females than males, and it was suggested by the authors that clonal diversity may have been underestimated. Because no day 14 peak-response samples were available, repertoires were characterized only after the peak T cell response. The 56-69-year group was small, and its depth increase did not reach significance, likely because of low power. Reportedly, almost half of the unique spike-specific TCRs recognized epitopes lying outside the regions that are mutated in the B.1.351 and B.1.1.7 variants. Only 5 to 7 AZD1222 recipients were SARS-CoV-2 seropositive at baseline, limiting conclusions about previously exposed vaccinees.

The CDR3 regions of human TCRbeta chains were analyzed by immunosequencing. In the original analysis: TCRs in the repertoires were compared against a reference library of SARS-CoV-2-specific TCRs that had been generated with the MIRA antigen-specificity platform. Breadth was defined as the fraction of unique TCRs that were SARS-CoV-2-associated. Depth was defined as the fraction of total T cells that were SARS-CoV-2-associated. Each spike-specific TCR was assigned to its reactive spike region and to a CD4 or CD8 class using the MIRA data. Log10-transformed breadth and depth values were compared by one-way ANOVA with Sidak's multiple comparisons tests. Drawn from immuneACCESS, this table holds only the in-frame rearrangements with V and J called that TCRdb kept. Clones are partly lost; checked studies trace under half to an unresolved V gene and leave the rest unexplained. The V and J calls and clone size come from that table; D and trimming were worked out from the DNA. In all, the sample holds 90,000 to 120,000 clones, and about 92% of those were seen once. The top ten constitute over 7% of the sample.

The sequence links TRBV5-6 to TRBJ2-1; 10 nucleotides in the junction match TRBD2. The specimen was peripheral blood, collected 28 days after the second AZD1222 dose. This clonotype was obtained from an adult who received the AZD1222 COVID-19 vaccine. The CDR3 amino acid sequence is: CASSKLAGPYNEQFF. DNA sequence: TGTGCCAGCAGCAAACTAGCGGGACCCTACAATGAGCAGTTCTTC. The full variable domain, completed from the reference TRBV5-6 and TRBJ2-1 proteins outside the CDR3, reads DAGVTQSPTHLIKTRGQQVTLRCSPKSGHDTVSWYQQALGQGPQFIFQYYEEEERQRGNFPDRFSGHQFPNYSSELNVNALLLGDSALYLCASSKLAGPYNEQFFGPGTRLTVL.